The 9 T cell receptor beta chains listed next were all sequenced from one sample in a study of blood T cell repertoires in COVID-19. Clones were read by immunoSEQ multiplex PCR, and TCRdb kept only the in-frame ones, dropping some. The table shows fewer than 250,000 clones, with 65% to 90% occurring only once. Sample: peripheral blood. The source of these receptors is a woman between 65 and 79 years old with acute or convalescent COVID-19.

The chain is built from TRBV5-4 and TRBJ2-1, with D possibly matching TRBD2 (5 bases). The V gene's germline CDR1 is SGHNT and CDR2 YYREEE (reference sequence). V was clipped by 1 base and J by 11 bases, with 10 bases between them. CDR3 length equals 12 residues. CDR3 amino acids: CASSLRGNKQFF. DNA of the CDR3: TGTGCCAGCAGCTTGCGAGGGAACAAGCAGTTCTTC.

This clone was picked up one time. The chain combines TRBV30 with TRBJ1-5; no reliable D call. This CDR3 has 15 amino acids. Trimming pared 0 bases from V and 2 bases from J, leaving 11 bases between. Germline V gene data show CDR1 as GTSNPN and CDR2 as SVGIG (reference sequence). CDR3 loop: CAWSVDYRGNQPQHF. The CDR3 DNA reads TGTGCCTGGAGTGTAGACTACCGGGGCAATCAGCCCCAGCATTTT.

This clone showed up just once. The rearrangement links TRBV7-9 to TRBJ1-3; TRBD1 aligns across 7 bases. The CDR3 extends over 14 amino acids. Germline values: CDR1 SEHNR, CDR2 FQNEAQ (reference sequence). J lost 8 bases, V lost 4 bases, and 8 bases had no gene match. The CDR3 reads CASSSTGAADTIYF. The CDR3 nucleotides are TGTGCCAGCAGCTCTACAGGGGCGGCGGACACCATATATTTT.

This rearrangement joins TRBV9 to TRBJ2-7; 9 bases map to TRBD2. Per germline, CDR1 SGDLS and CDR2 YYNGEE. There are 17 residues in the CDR3. J lost 1 base, V lost 3 bases, and 11 bases had no gene match. CDR3 protein: CASSERGDSSNSYEQYF. CDR3 sequence (DNA): TGTGCCAGCAGCGAGCGGGGGGACAGCTCTAATTCCTACGAGCAGTACTTC.

The chain has TRBV9 and TRBJ1-6; D unclear. Germline assignment: CDR1 SGDLS and CDR2 YYNGEE. V was clipped by 3 bases and J by 10 bases, with 11 bases between them. The CDR3 extends over 13 amino acids. DNA of the CDR3: TGTGCCAGCAGCGAGGAGGAGGGCTCACCCCTCCACTTT. Amino acids: CASSEEEGSPLHF.

CDR3 DNA: TGCGCCAGCAGCTTGGTGGGACAGGGGAGACTTACGCAGTATTTT. This sequence encodes CASSLVGQGRLTQYF. The gene calls are TRBV5-1 and TRBJ2-3; TRBD1 matches 10 bases. Germline assignment: CDR1 SGHRS and CDR2 YFSETQ. After removal of 0 bases from V and 8 bases from J, the junction contained 6 bases not matched to a gene. The CDR3 totals 15 residues. The complete variable domain, with remaining parts taken from reference TRBV5-1 and TRBJ2-3, reads KAGVTQTPRYLIKTRGQQVTLSCSPISGHRSVSWYQQTPGQGLQFLFEYFSETQRNKGNFPGRFSGRQFSNSRSEMNVSTLELGDSALYLCASSLVGQGRLTQYFGPGTRLTVL.

This chain's CDR3 is CASSAGGQRGYTF. In DNA, the CDR3 is TGTGCCAGTAGTGCCGGGGGACAGCGTGGCTACACCTTC. This chain joins TRBV19 and TRBJ1-2; 7 nucleotides match TRBD1. Germline V gives CDR1 LNHDA, CDR2 SQIVND (reference sequence). V was clipped by 5 bases and J by 7 bases; unmatched bases: 7. The CDR3 sequence is 13 residues long.

The chain joins TRBV6-1 to TRBJ1-5; D perhaps matches TRBD1 (5 bases). There are 16 residues in the CDR3. Germline CDR1 reads MNHNS; CDR2 reads SASEGT. The ends were cut back, 1 base at V and 6 bases at J, with 16 bases in the middle. CDR3: CASSEGLGESGQPQHF. The CDR3 bases are TGTGCCAGCAGTGAAGGTTTAGGGGAATCGGGTCAGCCCCAGCATTTT.

This chain connects TRBV29-1 to TRBJ1-5; a possible D gene is TRBD1 (5 bases). The germline V and J ends were trimmed by 4 bases and 8 bases, with 12 bases remaining between them. CDR1 and CDR2 from the germline V gene are SQVTM and ANQGSEA. This CDR3 is 12 amino acids long. CDR3 loop: CSVAGGREPQHF. The CDR3 nucleotides read TGCAGCGTTGCGGGGGGGAGGGAGCCCCAGCATTTT.